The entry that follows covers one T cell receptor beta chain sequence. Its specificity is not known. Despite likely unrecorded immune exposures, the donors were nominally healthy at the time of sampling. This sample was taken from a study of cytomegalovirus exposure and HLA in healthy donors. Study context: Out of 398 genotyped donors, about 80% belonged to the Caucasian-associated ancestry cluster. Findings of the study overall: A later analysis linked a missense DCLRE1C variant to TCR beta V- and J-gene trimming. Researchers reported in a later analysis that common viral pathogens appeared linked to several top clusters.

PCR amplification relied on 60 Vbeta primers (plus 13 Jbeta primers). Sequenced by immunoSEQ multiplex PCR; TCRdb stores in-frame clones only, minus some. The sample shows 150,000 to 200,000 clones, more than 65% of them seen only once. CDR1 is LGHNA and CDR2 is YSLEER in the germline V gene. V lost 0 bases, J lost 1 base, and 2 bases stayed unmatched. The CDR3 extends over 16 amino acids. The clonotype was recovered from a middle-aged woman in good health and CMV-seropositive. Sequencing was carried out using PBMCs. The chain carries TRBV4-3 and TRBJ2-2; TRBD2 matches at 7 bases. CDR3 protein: CASSQEGLMNTGELFF. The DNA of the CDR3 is TGCGCCAGCAGCCAAGAGGGACTAATGAACACCGGGGAGCTGTTTTTT.